The clone carrying this T cell receptor (beta chain) was found once. Antigen unknown. This record belongs to a study of vaccination and CD4 T cells after COVID-19. On the study more broadly: Nasal swab PCR detected SARS-CoV-2 in convalescent patients; about 9 had mild disease, one severe. Samples after vaccination came a median 72 days past dose two, ranging 14 to 241.

Treatment in this sample: approximately nine-day PBMC culture with coronavirus spike peptide pools or control peptides (ViraFEST assay). In the ViraFEST assay, peptide-pool expansion preceded TCR sequencing of expanded clonotypes. Once obtained from cultured CD4+ T cells, the DNA was sequenced using the Oncomine TCR Beta short-read assay. TCRdb passed the PCR reads through MiXCR, listing each CDR3 protein once. The data contain over 10,000 distinct CDR3 sequences, around 40% of them singletons. This CDR3 region has 15 residues. Germline CDR1 SEHNR, CDR2 FQNEAQ (reference sequence). J was trimmed by 6 bases and V by 4 bases; bases with no gene match: 9.

The starting material was CD4+ T cells from blood, cultured in vitro, obtained after SARS-CoV-2 vaccination. This clonotype originated in a human donor who had recovered from COVID-19. The V and J genes are TRBV7-9 and TRBJ1-1; 9 bases align to TRBD1. This CDR3 is CASSWGQGGKSEAFF. CDR3 DNA: TGTGCCAGCAGCTGGGGACAGGGAGGAAAATCTGAAGCTTTCTTT.